The clone carrying this TCR beta chain was seen only a few times. Germline V lookup: CDR1 SQVTM, CDR2 ANQGSEA. Unmatched junction bases numbered 8, after V lost 4 bases and J lost 6 bases. The CDR3 is 13 amino acids. This entry comes from a study of beta chain features in type 1 diabetes. The entirety of the isolated RNA underwent reverse transcription, so expressed TCRB transcripts were sequenced. The method was immunoSEQ multiplex PCR; TCRdb's version includes in-frame clones alone and lacks a portion of them. The sample shows fewer than 45,000 clones, 50% to 75% of them seen only once. This clonotype was sampled from a woman in her twenties or thirties in good health. The chain recombines TRBV29-1 with TRBJ2-7; TRBD1 agrees at 8 bases. Material for sequencing was Tregs from blood. CDR3 coding DNA: TGCAGCGTTGTTGGCAGGGGGCTGTCCGAGCAGTACTTC. It translates to CSVVGRGLSEQYF.